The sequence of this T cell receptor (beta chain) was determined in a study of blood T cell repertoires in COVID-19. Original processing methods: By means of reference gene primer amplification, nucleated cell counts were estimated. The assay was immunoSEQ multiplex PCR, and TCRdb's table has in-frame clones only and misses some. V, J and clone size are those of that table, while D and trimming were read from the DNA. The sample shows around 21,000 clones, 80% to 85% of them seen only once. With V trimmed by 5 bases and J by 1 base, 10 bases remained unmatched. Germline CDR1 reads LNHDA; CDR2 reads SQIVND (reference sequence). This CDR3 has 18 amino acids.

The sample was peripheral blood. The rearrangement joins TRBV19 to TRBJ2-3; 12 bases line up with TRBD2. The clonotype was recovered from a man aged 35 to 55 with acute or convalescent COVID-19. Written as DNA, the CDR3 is TGTGCCAGTAGTCCCCGGACTAGCGGGACGTACGGCACAGATACGCAGTATTTT. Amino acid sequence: CASSPRTSGTYGTDTQYF.